Sequencing of this TCR beta chain was carried out in a study of tissue T cells after allogeneic stem cell transplantation. Study at large: Samples with visible lymphocytes on H&E were prioritized for sequencing.

CDR3 sequences, V/J genes, frequencies and template counts came from survey-depth TCRbeta sequencing. Using immunoSEQ multiplex PCR, the repertoire was profiled, and TCRdb retains in-frame clones only, with some absent. The sample carries 5,500 to 7,500 clones, 69% recorded once. Autopsy tissues spanned esophagus to rectum, liver, skin, and lymphoid organs including spleen. Germline lookup yields CDR1 SGDLS and CDR2 YYNGEE. V trimming: 0 bases; J trimming: 5 bases; junction bases outside the gene matches: 5. The CDR3 length is 16 residues. The chain carries TRBV9 and TRBJ2-3, with 11 bases fitting TRBD2. Sequencing used tissue from the stomach, obtained at autopsy. This TCR was recovered from a woman between 18 and 50 years old with breast cancer. As DNA, the CDR3 is TGTGCCAGCAGCGTAGTAGCGGGAGGGCCTCGAGATACGCAGTATTTT. It translates to CASSVVAGGPRDTQYF. The full variable domain, in which reference TRBV9 and TRBJ2-3 provide the parts outside the CDR3, is DSGVTQTPKHLITATGQRVTLRCSPRSGDLSVYWYQQSLDQGLQFLIQYYNGEERAKGNILERFSAQQFPDLHSELNLSSLELGDSALYFCASSVVAGGPRDTQYFGPGTRLTVL.